The 6 T cell receptor beta chains given below trace back to one sample, sequenced in a study of beta chain features in type 1 diabetes. General study points: Across all four CD4+ subsets, people with type 1 diabetes showed modestly shorter TCRB CDR3s.

For these receptors, no antigen is known. TCRB transcripts that were expressed got sequenced, as all of the isolated RNA had been reverse transcribed. The data were produced by immunoSEQ multiplex PCR, yet TCRdb's version contains in-frame clones alone and is incomplete. The sample yields some 150,000 clones, about 13% seen once. Sample: central memory CD4+ T cells from blood. The source of these receptors is a man between 18 and 29 years old with type 1 diabetes.

V is TRBV4-1 and J is TRBJ2-7; D unclear. This CDR3 contains 13 residues. Per germline, CDR1 MGHRA and CDR2 YSYEKL. The germline V and J ends were trimmed by 7 bases and 4 bases, with 14 bases remaining between them. CDR3 coding DNA: TGCGCCAGCACCCAGGCGTTCGCTTACGAGCAGTACTTC. This translates into CASTQAFAYEQYF.

This clone showed up just a few times. The rearrangement uses TRBV9 and TRBJ2-5; D may be TRBD1 (6 bases). Germline values: CDR1 SGDLS, CDR2 YYNGEE. This CDR3 region has 15 residues. Trimming took off 0 bases at V and 3 bases at J, with 12 bases between the two ends. The CDR3 DNA sequence: TGTGCCAGCAGCGTAGAAACAGGGAAGGAAGAGACCCAGTACTTC. It is translated as CASSVETGKEETQYF. The variable domain in full, with the rest retrieved from reference TRBV9 and TRBJ2-5, is DSGVTQTPKHLITATGQRVTLRCSPRSGDLSVYWYQQSLDQGLQFLIQYYNGEERAKGNILERFSAQQFPDLHSELNLSSLELGDSALYFCASSVETGKEETQYFGPGTRLLVL.

The chain combines TRBV30 with TRBJ1-4, with TRBD1 as a possible D gene (5 bases). The CDR3 sequence is 14 residues long. The V end was cut by 2 bases, the J end by 8 bases, with 15 bases between. The germline CDR1 and CDR2 sequences are GTSNPN and SVGIG (reference sequence). CDR3 in amino acids: CAWSRRQTPEKLFF. The CDR3 DNA is TGTGCCTGGAGTAGGCGACAGACCCCAGAAAAACTGTTTTTT.

The chain links TRBV5-4 to TRBJ2-5; possibly TRBD2 for D (6 bases). The CDR3 is made up of 15 amino acids. Trimming removed 3 bases from V and 1 base from J, with 13 bases in between. Germline V gene sequence: CDR1 SGHNT, CDR2 YYREEE (reference sequence). The CDR3 DNA reads as TGTGCCAGCAGCTCCCTGGGACTTTCCCAAGAGACCCAGTACTTC. This gives the protein CASSSLGLSQETQYF.

This clone was counted a few times. The CDR3 loop is CATSRVGGQYNTQYF. Written as DNA, the CDR3 is TGTGCCACCAGCAGAGTGGGGGGCCAGTATAATACGCAGTATTTT. The chain carries TRBV15 and TRBJ2-3, with D perhaps being TRBD1 or TRBD2 (6 bases each). CDR3 size: 15 residues. V was shortened by 1 base and J by 7 bases, with 15 bases between the two germline ends. The germline V gene encodes CDR1 LNHNV and CDR2 YYDKDF (reference sequence).

The V and J genes are TRBV6-1 and TRBJ1-2; D ambiguous. CDR1 is MNHNS and CDR2 is SASEGT in the germline V gene. V shed 3 bases and J shed 5 bases, with 10 bases lying between them. The CDR3 is 13 residues long. CDR3 DNA: TGTGCCAGCAGTGAGGTGGAAGGATATGGCTACACCTTC. This translates into CASSEVEGYGYTF.